This T cell receptor (beta chain) was documented in a study of blood T cell repertoires in COVID-19. As for the study in general: COVID-19 samples from acute and convalescent phases originated in the United States, Italy and Spain. Nucleic acid was either cDNA or gDNA, and it came from T cells, B-cell-depleted T cells, or PBMCs.

Per germline, CDR1 GTSNPN and CDR2 SVGIG (reference sequence). This CDR3 has 13 residues. The V end lost 4 bases, the J end lost 9 bases, and 16 bases lay between the germline ends. Original processing methods: Amplification of reference gene primers provided the estimated nucleated cell counts. Method: immunoSEQ multiplex PCR; TCRdb's copy keeps in-frame clones and lacks some. V, J and clone size reflect that table, while D and trimming were determined from the DNA. The table lists roughly 150,000 clones, 83% of them singletons, with around 2% in the top ten. The V and J genes are TRBV30 and TRBJ2-1; maybe TRBD2 (5 bases). This clonotype originated in a woman at least 80 years old with acute or convalescent COVID-19. The sequenced material came from peripheral blood. The DNA of the CDR3 is TGTGCCTGGAATAAGGGAGTCCCAGGTGAGCAGTTCTTC. Translation gives CAWNKGVPGEQFF.